The sequence of this T cell receptor (beta chain) was determined in a study of Ad26.COV2.S vaccination and SARS-CoV-2 variants. Documented treatment: 15 to 20 received Ad26.COV2.S at low or high dose, single or two shots; about five received placebo; per-sample allocation not given. The samples date from day 63 after the first vaccine or placebo injection. An adult aged 18-55 years in Boston served as the donor. Expressing Wuhan-strain SARS-CoV-2 spike, an Ad26 vector served as the vaccine. The V segment lost 2 bases and the J segment 4 bases; nucleotides outside the gene matches: 5. Germline V gene lookup returns CDR1 SGHTA and CDR2 FQGTGA. This CDR3 has 16 residues. Study-level results: Spike-specific TCR breadth ran higher among vaccine recipients than placebo recipients. The analyses of TCR breadth and depth may have understated the size of total T cell responses.

Produced via immunoSEQ multiplex PCR; TCRdb's table is partial and in-frame only. Among about 350,000 clones listed, approximately 90% were seen once. Concerning this clone: No antigen is known for it.

The material sequenced was peripheral blood, taken in a trial of Ad26.COV2.S vaccine versus placebo. The chain couples TRBV7-3 to TRBJ2-2, with 9 bases aligning to TRBD1. The source of this sequence is a person aged 18-65 years who received the Ad26.COV2.S COVID-19 vaccine or a placebo. The CDR3 loop is CASSLPGQGVTGELFF. The CDR3 DNA sequence: TGTGCCAGCAGCTTACCGGGACAGGGTGTCACCGGGGAGCTGTTTTTT.